A selection of T cell receptor beta chains follows, all from one sample in a study of cytomegalovirus exposure and HLA in healthy donors. The assay was immunoSEQ multiplex PCR, and TCRdb's table has in-frame clones only and misses some. This sample has some 130,000 clones, with approximately 74% found just once. The sequencing sample was made of PBMCs. The source of these receptors is a male donor in good health and CMV-seronegative. Each CDR3 is given without its conserved first and last residue. Not every row has a clone size; where given, it reads once, few, many or a size class.

CDR3 protein: ASSYSAGRDTQY; V gene: TRBV6-5; clone size: .; J gene: TRBJ2-5
CDR3 protein: ASSLVASGDFYNEQF; V gene: TRBV7-6; clone size: few; J gene: TRBJ2-1
CDR3 protein: ASSGPGEHSNQPQH; V gene: TRBV2; clone size: once; J gene: TRBJ1-5
CDR3 protein: ASSINSPNYGYT; V gene: TRBV19; clone size: few; J gene: TRBJ1-2
CDR3 protein: ASSQLDRNTGELF; V gene: TRBV14; clone size: .; J gene: TRBJ2-2
CDR3 protein: ASSPGLEYTEAF; V gene: TRBV7-2; clone size: .; J gene: TRBJ1-1
CDR3 protein: ARSLETEETQY; V gene: TRBV5-3; clone size: .; J gene: TRBJ2-5
CDR3 protein: ASSVGGGTYEQY; V gene: TRBV9; clone size: .; J gene: TRBJ2-7
CDR3 protein: ASSPPWDRGREPLH; V gene: TRBV18; clone size: few; J gene: TRBJ1-6
CDR3 protein: ASSSKSGFYEQY; V gene: TRBV5-1; clone size: .; J gene: TRBJ2-7
CDR3 protein: ASQREAYNEQF; V gene: TRBV25-1; clone size: .; J gene: TRBJ2-1
CDR3 protein: ASSQEVGARYNEQF; V gene: TRBV4-2; clone size: .; J gene: TRBJ2-1
CDR3 protein: ASSTGTGASRQY; V gene: TRBV7-2; clone size: .; J gene: TRBJ2-7
CDR3 protein: ASSPGLAQETQY; V gene: TRBV7-2; clone size: .; J gene: TRBJ2-5
CDR3 protein: ASSDNRADYGYT; V gene: TRBV7-2; clone size: .; J gene: TRBJ1-2
CDR3 protein: ASSPPAGQGTGTQY; V gene: TRBV9; clone size: .; J gene: TRBJ2-3
CDR3 protein: ASSVGGYSNQPQH; V gene: TRBV9; clone size: .; J gene: TRBJ1-5
CDR3 protein: ASSLGGGVSYEQY; V gene: TRBV19; clone size: .; J gene: TRBJ2-7
CDR3 protein: ASSLVAGGNTQY; V gene: TRBV5-4; clone size: .; J gene: TRBJ2-3
CDR3 protein: ASSLRLAGNDEQY; V gene: TRBV4-1; clone size: .; J gene: TRBJ2-7
CDR3 protein: ASRIRWVAGTYEQY; V gene: TRBV2; clone size: .; J gene: TRBJ2-7
CDR3 protein: SVEFGQGPYEQY; V gene: TRBV29-1; clone size: few; J gene: TRBJ2-7
CDR3 protein: AWRGQTHEQY; V gene: TRBV30; clone size: .; J gene: TRBJ2-7
CDR3 protein: ASSLTGGADTQY; V gene: TRBV7-9; clone size: few; J gene: TRBJ2-3
CDR3 protein: ATSRGRGTLEAF; V gene: TRBV28; clone size: .; J gene: TRBJ1-1
CDR3 protein: ASSSGQGGSNQPQH; V gene: TRBV28; clone size: .; J gene: TRBJ1-5
CDR3 protein: ASSVTDSFNEQF; V gene: TRBV10-1; clone size: .; J gene: TRBJ2-1
CDR3 protein: ASQEGGIHNEQF; V gene: TRBV19; clone size: .; J gene: TRBJ2-1
CDR3 protein: ASRSGGANTGELF; V gene: TRBV7-2; clone size: few; J gene: TRBJ2-2
CDR3 protein: ASSYSGGAADTQY; V gene: TRBV6-5; clone size: .; J gene: TRBJ2-3
CDR3 protein: ASSIGGTEQETQY; V gene: TRBV19; clone size: .; J gene: TRBJ2-5
CDR3 protein: ASSPGTAVSNEKLF; V gene: TRBV27; clone size: .; J gene: TRBJ1-4
CDR3 protein: AWRSDYYGYT; V gene: TRBV30; clone size: .; J gene: TRBJ1-2